This T cell receptor (beta chain) stems from a study of blood T cell repertoires in COVID-19. Study context: The samples span acute and convalescent COVID-19 from the United States, Italy and Spain. T cells, B-cell-depleted T cells, or PBMCs provided the cDNA or gDNA that served as material.

Authors' analysis steps: Amplification with reference gene primers provided the estimates of nucleated cell counts. TCRdb's table, derived via immunoSEQ multiplex PCR, lists solely in-frame clones and lacks some. V and J calls and clone size are given by that table; D and trimming were obtained from the DNA. This table holds 150,000 to 200,000 clones, around 81% found once. Germline lookup yields CDR1 SGHTA and CDR2 FQGNSA. CDR3 size: 15 residues. Trimming shortened V by 0 bases and J by 3 bases, and 11 bases separated the two germline ends. The sequencing input was peripheral blood. The J gene is TRBJ2-5, the V gene TRBV7-2, with D possibly being TRBD1 (5 bases). This clonotype was sampled from a man in his sixties with active or convalescent COVID-19. CDR3 region: CASSLAGRVEETQYF. The CDR3 DNA sequence: TGTGCCAGCAGCTTAGCGGGCAGGGTGGAAGAGACCCAGTACTTC.